Following are 7 T cell receptor beta chains from one sample sequenced in a study of blood T cell repertoires in COVID-19. The repertoire was sequenced with immunoSEQ multiplex PCR; TCRdb's copy has only in-frame clones and lacks some. This sample carries 52,000 or so clones, under 80% of them seen once, and the ten largest clones take about 5.3%. Specimen: peripheral blood. The receptors come from a human donor in a cohort sampled during active COVID-19.

The chain recombines TRBV2 with TRBJ2-7; a weak D match, TRBD1 (6 bases). CDR1 is SNHLY and CDR2 is FYNNEI in the germline V gene. V lost 6 bases and J lost 3, with 18 bases in between. The CDR3 is 15 residues long. In DNA form, the CDR3 reads TGTGCCAGCAGCCCACAGGGCGACCCCATCTACGAGCAGTACTTC. Protein product: CASSPQGDPIYEQYF.

The chain recombines TRBV27 with TRBJ1-1; weak D call: TRBD1 (6 bases). Per germline, CDR1 MNHEY and CDR2 SMNVEV (reference sequence). Trimming shortened V by 5 bases and J by 0 bases, and 13 bases separated the two germline ends. The CDR3 totals 15 residues. CDR3 nucleotide sequence: TGTGCCAGCAGTCGCACACAGGGCTTGAACACTGAAGCTTTCTTT. Its protein is CASSRTQGLNTEAFF.

The genes are TRBV27 and TRBJ2-5, with 9 bases matching TRBD1. V lost 5 bases to trimming and J lost 5 bases; unmatched junction nucleotides: 9. There are 15 residues in the CDR3. Germline loops: CDR1 MNHEY, CDR2 SMNVEV (reference sequence). The CDR3 here is CASSITGGYRETQYF. For the CDR3, the DNA is TGTGCCAGCAGTATTACAGGGGGCTATCGGGAGACCCAGTACTTC.

The rearrangement uses TRBV10-1 and TRBJ2-1; 10 nucleotides match TRBD2. This CDR3 has 15 residues. Looked up from germline, CDR1 is WNHNN and CDR2 is SYGVQD (reference sequence). The V gene end was trimmed by 3 bases and the J gene end by 11 bases; junction bases not matched to a gene: 10. The CDR3 loop reads CASSDIAGGTPKQFF. DNA of the CDR3: TGCGCCAGCAGTGATATAGCGGGAGGAACGCCCAAGCAGTTCTTC.

This chain connects TRBV7-2 to TRBJ2-2; 8 bases line up with TRBD2. The CDR3 extends over 17 amino acids. V was pared by 3 bases and J by 8 bases, with 14 bases of the junction left unmatched. The germline V gene has CDR1 SGHTA and CDR2 FQGNSA. CDR3 sequence (DNA): TGTGCCAGCAGCTTGCCCGCCGCGGGAGGCCCCTCTGGGGAGCTGTTTTTT. Translated: CASSLPAAGGPSGELFF.

The rearrangement uses TRBV30 and TRBJ1-2; D unclear. Trimming removed 2 bases from V and 3 bases from J, with 19 bases in between. In germline, CDR1 is GTSNPN, CDR2 SVGIG (reference sequence). This CDR3 has 16 residues. CDR3 coding DNA: TGTGCCTGGAGTTTTAAACTCTCGGACTTTGACTATGGCTACACCTTC. Protein: CAWSFKLSDFDYGYTF.

The rearrangement uses TRBV3-1 (or the pseudogene TRBV3-2) and TRBJ1-1; D remains unclear. CDR1 and CDR2 (germline): LGHDT, YNNKEL (reference sequence). The CDR3 contains 14 residues. Between the trimmed V and J ends, which lost 2 bases and 10 bases, there was a span of 17 bases. Here the CDR3 reads CASSQQQILTPAFF. The CDR3 DNA sequence: TGTGCCAGCAGCCAACAACAGATCCTTACGCCAGCTTTCTTT.